The entry that follows covers one TCR beta chain sequence. This specimen comes from a study of spatial heterogeneity in lung cancer. The CDR3 extends over 15 amino acids. Germline V CDR1 and CDR2: DFQATT, SNEGSKA (reference sequence). The J segment lost 3 bases and the V segment lost 2 bases, leaving 5 bases of the junction unmatched. The time point: blood at routine non-recurrence follow-up after resection. TCRdb redid the calling of the 5' RACE reads with MiXCR, one entry per CDR3 protein. This table has approximately 93,000 distinct CDR3 sequences, less than 20% appearing once. This chain connects TRBV20-1 to TRBJ1-3; 9 bases fit TRBD1. The receptor comes from a male donor with early-stage non-small cell lung cancer. Sequenced material: PBMCs, taken at follow-up. The CDR3 reads CSARSTGGYGNTIYF. CDR3 bases: TGCAGTGCTAGATCGACAGGGGGATATGGAAACACCATATATTTT.